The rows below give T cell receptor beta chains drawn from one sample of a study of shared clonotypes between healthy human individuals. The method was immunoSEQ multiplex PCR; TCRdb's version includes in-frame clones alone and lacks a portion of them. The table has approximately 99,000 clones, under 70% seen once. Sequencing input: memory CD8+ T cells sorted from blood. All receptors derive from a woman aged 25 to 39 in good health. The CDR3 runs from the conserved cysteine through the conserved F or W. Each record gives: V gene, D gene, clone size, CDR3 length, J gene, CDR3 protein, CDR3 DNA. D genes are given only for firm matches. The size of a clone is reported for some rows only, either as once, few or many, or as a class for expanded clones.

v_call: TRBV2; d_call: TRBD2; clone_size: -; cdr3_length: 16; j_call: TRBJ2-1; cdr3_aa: CASSEAGTSGNNEQFF; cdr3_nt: TGTGCCAGCAGTGAAGCAGGGACTAGCGGAAACAATGAGCAGTTCTTC
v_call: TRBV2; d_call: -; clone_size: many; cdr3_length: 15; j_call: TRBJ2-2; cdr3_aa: CASSGDSSNTGELFF; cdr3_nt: TGTGCCAGCAGCGGAGACTCCTCGAACACCGGGGAGCTGTTTTTT
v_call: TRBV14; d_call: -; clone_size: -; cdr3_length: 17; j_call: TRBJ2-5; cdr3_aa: CASSQERLPLYQETQYF; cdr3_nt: TGTGCCAGCAGCCAAGAAAGGCTCCCCCTGTACCAAGAGACCCAGTACTTC
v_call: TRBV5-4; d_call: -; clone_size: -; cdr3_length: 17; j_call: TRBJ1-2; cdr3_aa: CASSLATGQRNNYGYTF; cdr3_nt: TGTGCCAGCAGCTTGGCGACTGGACAGCGGAATAACTATGGCTACACCTTC
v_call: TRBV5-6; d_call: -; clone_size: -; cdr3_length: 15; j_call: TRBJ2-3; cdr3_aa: CASSWRQGIQDTQYF; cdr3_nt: TGTGCCAGCAGCTGGCGTCAGGGTATCCAAGATACGCAGTATTTT
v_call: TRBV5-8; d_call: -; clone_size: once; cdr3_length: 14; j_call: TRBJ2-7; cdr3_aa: CASSFQGAVDEQYF; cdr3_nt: TGTGCCAGCAGCTTTCAGGGTGCCGTGGACGAGCAGTACTTC
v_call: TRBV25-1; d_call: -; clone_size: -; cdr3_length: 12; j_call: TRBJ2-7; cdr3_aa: CASSDRSYEQYF; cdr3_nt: TGTGCCAGCAGTGATAGGTCCTACGAGCAGTACTTC
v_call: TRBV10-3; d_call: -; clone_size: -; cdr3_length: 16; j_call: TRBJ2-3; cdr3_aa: CAISPIVRWFTDTQYF; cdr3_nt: TGTGCCATCAGTCCAATTGTGCGCTGGTTCACAGATACGCAGTATTTT
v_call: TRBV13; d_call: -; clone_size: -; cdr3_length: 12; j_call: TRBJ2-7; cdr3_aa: CASLWQGGEQYF; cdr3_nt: TGTGCCAGCTTATGGCAGGGCGGCGAGCAGTACTTC
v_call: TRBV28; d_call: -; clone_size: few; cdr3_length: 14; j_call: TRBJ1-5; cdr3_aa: CASSLRGFSQPQHF; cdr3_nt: TGTGCCAGCAGTTTAAGAGGTTTCAGTCAGCCCCAGCATTTT
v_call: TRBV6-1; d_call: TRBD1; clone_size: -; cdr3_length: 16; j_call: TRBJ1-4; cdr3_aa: CASSEDRGNRNEKLFF; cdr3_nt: TGTGCCAGCAGTGAAGACAGGGGGAATCGTAATGAAAAACTGTTTTTT
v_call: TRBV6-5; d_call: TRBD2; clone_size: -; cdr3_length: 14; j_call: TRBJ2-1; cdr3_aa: CASSYSAGVHEQFF; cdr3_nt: TGTGCCAGCAGTTACTCGGCGGGAGTCCATGAGCAGTTCTTC
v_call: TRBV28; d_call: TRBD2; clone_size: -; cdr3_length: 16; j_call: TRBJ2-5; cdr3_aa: CASSPTSGKGLGTQYF; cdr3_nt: TGTGCCAGCAGCCCGACTAGCGGGAAAGGTTTAGGGACCCAGTACTTC
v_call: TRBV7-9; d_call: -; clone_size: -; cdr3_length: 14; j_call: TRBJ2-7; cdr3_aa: CASSIKGPDYEQYF; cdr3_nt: TGTGCCAGCAGCATCAAGGGACCAGACTACGAGCAGTACTTC